A selection of T cell receptor beta chains follows, all from one sample in a study of T cells in Graves' hyperthyroidism and ophthalmopathy. MiXCR, applied by TCRdb to the multiplex PCR reads, yields one record per CDR3 protein. The sample shows some 800,000 distinct CDR3 sequences, 38% of them seen only once. The material sequenced was blood. These receptors were obtained from a man aged 18-30 years with Graves' hyperthyroidism. Both conserved end residues are part of each CDR3. The D gene is left open where the match is weak. Size values are once, few and many counts, or a class for expanded clones, and some rows have none.

size: -; J: TRBJ1-2; D: -; V: TRBV7-6; length: 14; CDR3: CASSWGEGKSGYTF; DNA: TGTGCCAGCAGCTGGGGCGAGGGAAAAAGTGGCTACACCTTC
size: -; J: TRBJ2-7; D: TRBD2; V: TRBV5-5; length: 13; CDR3: CASSSTERGEQYF; DNA: TGTGCCAGCAGCTCAACCGAGCGGGGAGAGCAGTACTTC
size: -; J: TRBJ2-7; D: -; V: TRBV7-3; length: 12; CDR3: CASSPAVGEQYF; DNA: TGTGCCAGCAGCCCTGCGGTGGGCGAGCAGTACTTC
size: few; J: TRBJ1-6; D: TRBD1; V: TRBV10-3; length: 14; CDR3: CASSEAGTGSPLHF; DNA: TGTGCCAGCAGTGAAGCGGGGACAGGTTCACCCCTCCACTTT
size: many; J: TRBJ1-1; D: -; V: TRBV7-7; length: 15; CDR3: CASSFYTHRATEAFF; DNA: TGTGCTAGCAGCTTTTACACTCACAGGGCCACTGAAGCTTTCTTT
size: -; J: TRBJ2-6; D: TRBD1; V: TRBV7-9; length: 18; CDR3: CASSLAAGGAYGANVLTF; DNA: TGTGCCAGCAGCTTAGCGGCAGGGGGAGCCTATGGGGCCAACGTCCTGACTTTC
size: -; J: TRBJ2-5; D: TRBD1; V: TRBV7-9; length: 14; CDR3: CASSETGGTETQYF; DNA: TGTGCCAGCAGCGAAACAGGGGGCACGGAGACCCAGTACTTC
size: -; J: TRBJ2-6; D: -; V: TRBV9; length: 14; CDR3: CASKLGSGANVLTF; DNA: TGTGCCAGCAAGCTCGGCTCTGGGGCCAACGTCCTGACTTTC
size: few; J: TRBJ2-7; D: TRBD1; V: TRBV5-6; length: 14; CDR3: CASSFGTGVVEQYF; DNA: TGTGCCAGCAGCTTCGGGACAGGGGTGGTGGAGCAGTACTTC
size: -; J: TRBJ2-7; D: TRBD1; V: TRBV2; length: 14; CDR3: CASSYNRGPNEQYF; DNA: TGTGCCAGCAGTTACAACAGGGGGCCAAACGAGCAGTACTTC
size: -; J: TRBJ1-1; D: -; V: TRBV5-4; length: 13; CDR3: CASSGEGGTEAFF; DNA: TGTGCCAGCAGCGGCGAGGGGGGCACTGAAGCTTTCTTT
size: few; J: TRBJ2-7; D: -; V: TRBV5-1; length: 13; CDR3: CASKRDQRGEQYF; DNA: TGCGCCAGCAAAAGGGACCAACGAGGCGAGCAGTACTTC
size: -; J: TRBJ2-7; D: -; V: TRBV5-1; length: 13; CDR3: CASSFQRYYEQYF; DNA: TGCGCCAGCAGCTTCCAGAGATACTACGAGCAGTACTTC
size: few; J: TRBJ2-2; D: -; V: TRBV20-1; length: 11; CDR3: CSALDGPELFF; DNA: TGCAGTGCTCTCGACGGCCCGGAGCTGTTTTTT
size: -; J: TRBJ2-2; D: -; V: TRBV24-1; length: 15; CDR3: CATSEGAGNTGELFF; DNA: TGTGCCACCAGTGAAGGGGCTGGAAACACCGGGGAGCTGTTTTTT
size: -; J: TRBJ2-7; D: -; V: TRBV6-5; length: 15; CDR3: CASSYSSLVADEQYF; DNA: TGTGCCAGCAGTTACTCGAGTCTAGTCGCCGACGAGCAGTACTTC
size: few; J: TRBJ2-7; D: -; V: TRBV4-3; length: 15; CDR3: CASSLIQGISYEQYF; DNA: TGCGCCAGCAGCCTCATACAGGGAATATCCTACGAGCAGTACTTC